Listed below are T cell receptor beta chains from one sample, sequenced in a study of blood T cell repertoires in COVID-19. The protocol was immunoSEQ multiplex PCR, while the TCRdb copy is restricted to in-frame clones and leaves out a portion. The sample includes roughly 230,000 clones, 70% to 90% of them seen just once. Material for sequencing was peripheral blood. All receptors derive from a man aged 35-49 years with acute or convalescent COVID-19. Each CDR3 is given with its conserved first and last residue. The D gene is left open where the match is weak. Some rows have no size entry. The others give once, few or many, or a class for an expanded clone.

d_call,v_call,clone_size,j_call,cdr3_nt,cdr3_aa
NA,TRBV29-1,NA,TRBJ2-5,TGCAGCGTTGAGTCCGGAGAAGAGACCCAGTACTTC,CSVESGEETQYF
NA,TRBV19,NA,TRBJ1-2,TGTGCCAGTTCATGGCTGGCCGCCTATGGCTACACCTTC,CASSWLAAYGYTF
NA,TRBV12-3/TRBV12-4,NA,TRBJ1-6,TGTGCCAGCAGTTCCTATGAGGATTCACCCCTCCACTTT,CASSSYEDSPLHF
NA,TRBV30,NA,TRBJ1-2,TGTGCCTGGAGTGTGGTGTACGGTGGCTACACCTTC,CAWSVVYGGYTF
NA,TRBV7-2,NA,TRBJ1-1,TGTGCCAGCAGCCCACCCAAGACAGTGAACACTGAAGCTTTCTTT,CASSPPKTVNTEAFF
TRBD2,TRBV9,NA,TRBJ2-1,TGTGCCAGCAGCGTCGGGGGGGCCTCCTACAATGAGCAGTTCTTC,CASSVGGASYNEQFF
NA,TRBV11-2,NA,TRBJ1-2,TGTGCCAGCAGCTCCCCGGGAAACTATGGCTACACCTTC,CASSSPGNYGYTF
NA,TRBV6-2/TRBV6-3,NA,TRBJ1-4,TGTGCCAGCAGCCCCCAGGGGAAGGGAGCTAATGAAAAACTGTTTTTT,CASSPQGKGANEKLFF
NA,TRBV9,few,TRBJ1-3,TGTGCCAGCAGCGCAGACGTAAGCGGGGCACTCGGAAACACCATATATTTT,CASSADVSGALGNTIYF
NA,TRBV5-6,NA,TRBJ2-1,TGTGCCAGCAGCTTGTTCCAGGTGCTGTCCAATGAGCAGTTCTTC,CASSLFQVLSNEQFF
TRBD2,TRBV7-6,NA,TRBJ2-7,TGTGCCAGCAGCCCGAGCGGGGGGGCCCAGTACGAGCAGTACTTC,CASSPSGGAQYEQYF
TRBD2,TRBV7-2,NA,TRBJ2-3,TGTGCCAGCAGCTTACAGGCTAGCGGGGTGCCAGATACGCAGTATTTT,CASSLQASGVPDTQYF
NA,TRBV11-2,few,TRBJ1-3,TGTGCCAGCAGCTTAGCAGGGAATGGAAACACCATATATTTT,CASSLAGNGNTIYF
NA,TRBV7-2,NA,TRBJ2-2,TGTGCCAGCAGCTTCGAGTCGAACACCGGGGAGCTGTTTTTT,CASSFESNTGELFF
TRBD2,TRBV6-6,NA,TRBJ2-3,TGTGCCAGCAGTTACCGTAGCGGGGGGCCTCCAGATACGCAGTATTTT,CASSYRSGGPPDTQYF
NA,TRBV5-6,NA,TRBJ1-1,TGTGCCAGCAGCTTGGCTTGGGGCGGGAACACTGAAGCTTTCTTT,CASSLAWGGNTEAFF
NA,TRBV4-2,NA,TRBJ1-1,TGTGCCAGCAAGACTCTGAGGAACACTGAAGCTTTCTTT,CASKTLRNTEAFF
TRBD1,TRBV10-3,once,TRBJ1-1,TGTGCCATCAGTGGGGGAGGTCGACAGGGGAAGATCGCGACTTTCTTT,CAISGGGRQGKIATFF
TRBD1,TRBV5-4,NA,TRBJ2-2,TGTGCCAGCAGCAAAAGACAGGGGGAGACCGGGGAGCTGTTTTTT,CASSKRQGETGELFF
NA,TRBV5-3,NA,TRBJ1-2,TGTGCCAGAAGCCCTTCATCACGGGACTATGGCTACACCTTC,CARSPSSRDYGYTF
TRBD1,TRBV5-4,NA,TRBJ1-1,TGTGCCAGCAGCCTAGGGACAGCGAACACTGAAGCTTTCTTT,CASSLGTANTEAFF
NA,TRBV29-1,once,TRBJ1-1,TGCAGCGTCGGGGGGGCGGAGAGCACTGAAGCTTTCTTT,CSVGGAESTEAFF
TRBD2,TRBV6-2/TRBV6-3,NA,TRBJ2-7,TGTGCCAGCAGCGCCGGGACCGGGGGGGAGCAGTACTTC,CASSAGTGGEQYF
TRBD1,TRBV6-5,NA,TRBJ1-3,TGTGCCAGCAGCCGCGGACAGGGGGCTGGGGACACCATATATTTT,CASSRGQGAGDTIYF
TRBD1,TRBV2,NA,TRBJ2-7,TGTGCCAGCAGGATACCCCCGGGACAGGTCTCCTACGAGCAGTACTTC,CASRIPPGQVSYEQYF
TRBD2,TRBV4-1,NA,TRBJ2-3,TGCGCCAGCAGCCAAGAACGGGGGGGCCAAGATACGCAGTATTTT,CASSQERGGQDTQYF
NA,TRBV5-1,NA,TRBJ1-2,TGCGCCAGCAGCTTGGCCGGAGGGTGGGCTAACTATGGCTACACCTTC,CASSLAGGWANYGYTF
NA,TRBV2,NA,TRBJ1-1,TGTGCCAGCAGTGAAGCGCAGGGATACAACACTGAAGCTTTCTTT,CASSEAQGYNTEAFF
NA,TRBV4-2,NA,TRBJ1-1,TGTGCCAGCAGCCACGTTCGGGAGTATGAAGCTTTCTTT,CASSHVREYEAFF
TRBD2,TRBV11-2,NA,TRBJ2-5,TGTGCCAGCAGCACCACGACTAGCGGGGGGGAGACCCAGTACTTC,CASSTTTSGGETQYF
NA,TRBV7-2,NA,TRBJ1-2,TGTGCCAGCAGCGGCAGGATAGGCCAGGACTATGGCTACACCTTC,CASSGRIGQDYGYTF